The 29 T cell receptor beta chains given below trace back to one sample, sequenced in a study of blood T cell repertoires in COVID-19. Here immunoSEQ multiplex PCR was the method, and the copy in TCRdb shows in-frame clones only, minus some. The table has more than 250,000 clones, 87% seen once. Sequencing used PBMCs or T cells enriched from blood (not recorded which). All receptors derive from a woman in her 30s who had recovered from COVID-19.

The chain recombines TRBV29-1 with TRBJ1-2; 8 bases fit TRBD1. The CDR3 contains 14 residues. Trimming cost V 6 bases and J 7 bases; bases outside gene matches: 13. Germline V gives CDR1 SQVTM, CDR2 ANQGSEA. CDR3 sequence reads: CSVADRGKPGGYTF. The CDR3 DNA follows: TGCAGCGTAGCAGACAGGGGAAAACCGGGTGGCTACACCTTC.

The gene calls are TRBV5-1 and TRBJ1-2; no definite D call. The CDR3 covers 15 residues. Germline V gene data show CDR1 as SGHRS and CDR2 as YFSETQ. The germline V and J ends were trimmed by 4 bases and 5 bases, with 18 bases remaining between them. CDR3 region: CASSRGGDLIYGYTF. CDR3 in DNA: TGCGCCAGCAGCCGAGGCGGCGACCTCATATATGGCTACACCTTC.

This clone came up once. The rearrangement links TRBV7-3 to TRBJ1-4; D not resolved. The V gene's germline CDR1 is SGHTA and CDR2 FQGTGA. The CDR3 runs to 15 residues. V shed 6 bases and J shed 4 bases, with 15 bases lying between them. CDR3 DNA: TGTGCCAGCAGTCTGAGCGGGAGGTATAATGAAAAACTGTTTTTT. This codes for CASSLSGRYNEKLFF. Filled out from reference TRBV7-3 and TRBJ1-4, the complete variable domain reads GAGVSQTPSNKVTEKGKYVELRCDPISGHTALYWYRQSLGQGPEFLIYFQGTGAADDSGLPNDRFFAVRPEGSVSTLKIQRTERGDSAVYLCASSLSGRYNEKLFFGSGTQLSVL.

CDR3 bases: TGTGCCAGCAGCTTTGGGGGGGCCGGTAACACTGAAGCTTTCTTT. Its translation is CASSFGGAGNTEAFF. The chain joins TRBV11-2 to TRBJ1-1, with TRBD1 as a possible D gene (6 bases). The V end lost 3 bases, the J end lost 2 bases, and 13 bases lay between the germline ends. The CDR3 totals 15 residues. The germline gives CDR1 SGHAT, CDR2 FQNNGV. Supplemented by reference TRBV11-2 and TRBJ1-1, the full variable domain reads EAGVAQSPRYKIIEKRQSVAFWCNPISGHATLYWYQQILGQGPKLLIQFQNNGVVDDSQLPKDRFSAERLKGVDSTLKIQPAKLEDSAVYLCASSFGGAGNTEAFFGQGTRLTVV.

This clone has only a few counts. J is TRBJ2-3 and V is TRBV7-9; D might be TRBD1 (5 bases). This CDR3 spans 14 amino acids. Germline V CDR1 and CDR2: SEHNR, FQNEAQ (reference sequence). Trimming shortened V by 8 bases and J by 6 bases, and 18 bases separated the two germline ends. The CDR3 DNA reads TGTGCCAGCGGGCAGGGTCTTTCAGGGGATACGCAGTATTTT. The encoded protein is CASGQGLSGDTQYF.

The chain is built from TRBV4-1 and TRBJ2-3, with 16 bases identical to TRBD2. The CDR3 extends over 17 amino acids. V lost 3 bases and J lost 1; bases outside the gene matches: 1. Germline values: CDR1 MGHRA, CDR2 YSYEKL. CDR3 bases: TGCGCCAGCAGCCACGGGACTAGCGGGGGGGGCACAGATACGCAGTATTTT. Translating gives CASSHGTSGGGTDTQYF.

This clone was recorded only once. This chain uses TRBV6-2 or TRBV6-3 with TRBJ1-6; 8 bases agree with TRBD1. The CDR3 extends over 17 amino acids. Unmatched junction bases numbered 7, after V lost 2 bases and J lost 4 bases. The V gene's germline CDR1 is MNHEY and CDR2 SVGEGT. The CDR3 DNA is TGTGCCAGCAGTTACCCGGGGGACAGGCGATATAATTCACCCCTCCACTTT. As protein: CASSYPGDRRYNSPLHF.

CDR3 sequence: CASRGGLAYEQYF. The CDR3 DNA follows: TGTGCCAGCAGGGGGGGACTAGCCTACGAGCAGTACTTC. The gene calls are TRBV27 and TRBJ2-7, with 8 bases that match TRBD2. This CDR3 comprises 13 residues. Trimming at V came to 6 bases and at J to 2 bases, leaving 3 bases not matched to a gene. Germline V gene lookup returns CDR1 MNHEY and CDR2 SMNVEV (reference sequence).

The V gene is TRBV6-5, the J gene TRBJ2-1; D not certain. V was trimmed by 2 bases and J by 2 bases, leaving 7 bases between them. There are 14 residues in the CDR3. Germline V gene lookup returns CDR1 MNHEY and CDR2 SVGAGI. The CDR3 loop reads CASSYAATYNEQFF. CDR3 sequence (DNA): TGTGCCAGCAGTTACGCAGCGACCTACAATGAGCAGTTCTTC.

As for this clone: The germline gene is not matched at one end of the junction; a read error may be the cause. This chain connects TRBV7-7 to TRBJ2-2, with TRBD1 identical over 8 bases. CDR1 is SSHAT, CDR2 FNYEAQ, per germline (reference sequence). The CDR3 contains 15 residues. The CDR3 spells CASSPGGANTGELFF. In DNA form, the CDR3 reads TGTGCTAGCAGCCCAGGGGGCGCGAACACCGGGGAGCTGTTTTTT.

This sequence joins TRBV11-3 and TRBJ2-1; TRBD2 matches at 8 bases. The V gene end was trimmed by 1 base and the J gene end by 4 bases; junction bases not matched to a gene: 0. From germline, CDR1 is SGHNT and CDR2 YENEEA. The CDR3 totals 14 residues. This CDR3 reads CASSLAGGYNEQFF. The CDR3, as DNA: TGTGCCAGCAGCTTAGCGGGGGGGTACAATGAGCAGTTCTTC. The variable domain in full, with the rest retrieved from reference TRBV11-3 and TRBJ2-1, is EAGVVQSPRYKIIEKKQPVAFWCNPISGHNTLYWYLQNLGQGPELLIRYENEEAVDDSQLPKDRFSAERLKGVDSTLKIQPAELGDSAVYLCASSLAGGYNEQFFGPGTRLTVL.

The CDR3 DNA follows: TGTGCCAGCAAACTCCCCTCGGGACAGGGGGAGTATGGCTACACCTTC. It specifies CASKLPSGQGEYGYTF. The chain is built from TRBV28 and TRBJ1-2; 11 bases are a match to TRBD1. Looked up from germline, CDR1 is MDHEN and CDR2 is SYDVKM. The junction had 12 bases not matched to a gene; V was cut back by 7 bases and J by 5 bases. This CDR3 is built from 16 residues.

The genes are TRBV3-1 (or the pseudogene TRBV3-2) and TRBJ1-2; 7 nucleotides agree with TRBD1. The CDR3 spans 14 residues. CDR1 and CDR2 (germline): LGHDT, YNNKEL (reference sequence). With V trimmed by 3 bases and J by 2 bases, 3 bases remained unmatched. CDR3 sequence reads: CASSQMGQNYGYTF. CDR3 in DNA: TGTGCCAGCAGCCAGATGGGACAGAACTATGGCTACACCTTC.

The chain uses TRBV7-9 and TRBJ1-2; no clear D. Germline-derived CDR1 and CDR2 are SEHNR and FQNEAQ (reference sequence). The CDR3 contains 15 residues. Deletions cut 5 bases from V and 2 bases from J, with 15 bases between. The CDR3 DNA sequence: TGTGCCAGCAGCCCACCCCCAGGCAGAAACTATGGCTACACCTTC. Amino acid sequence: CASSPPPGRNYGYTF.

This chain connects TRBV19 to TRBJ1-2, with D possibly TRBD1 on 6 matching bases. The CDR3 is made up of 12 amino acids. Looked up from germline, CDR1 is LNHDA and CDR2 is SQIVND (reference sequence). V was cut by 5 bases and J by 8 bases, with 12 bases left in between. The DNA of the CDR3 is TGTGCCAGTAGTCCGGACAGAGACGGCTACACCTTC. As protein: CASSPDRDGYTF. The entire variable domain, with the rest obtained from reference TRBV19 and TRBJ1-2, is as follows: DGGITQSPKYLFRKEGQNVTLSCEQNLNHDAMYWYRQDPGQGLRLIYYSQIVNDFQKGDIAEGYSVSREKKESFPLTVTSAQKNPTAFYLCASSPDRDGYTFGSGTRLTVV.

The V call is TRBV6-6, the J call TRBJ1-6; the match to TRBD1 covers 9 bases. Unmatched junction bases numbered 4, after V lost 3 bases and J lost 7 bases. Germline V gene sequence: CDR1 MNHNY, CDR2 SVGAGI (reference sequence). The CDR3 sequence is 15 residues long. The CDR3 DNA is TGTGCCAGCAGTTATACAGGGGGCAAAAATTCACCCCTCCACTTT. Translation gives CASSYTGGKNSPLHF.

This chain connects TRBV7-2 to TRBJ1-3; D perhaps matches TRBD1 (5 bases). This CDR3 is 14 amino acids long. Trimming pared 1 base from V and 2 bases from J, leaving 6 bases between. CDR1 and CDR2 from the germline V gene are SGHTA and FQGNSA. Here the CDR3 reads CASSLGGTGNTIYF. CDR3 DNA sequence: TGTGCCAGCAGCTTAGGGGGCACTGGAAACACCATATATTTT. The full variable domain, completed using reference TRBV7-2 and TRBJ1-3, is GAGVSQSPSNKVTEKGKDVELRCDPISGHTALYWYRQSLGQGLEFLIYFQGNSAPDKSGLPSDRFSAERTGGSVSTLTIQRTQQEDSAVYLCASSLGGTGNTIYFGEGSWLTVV.

The rearrangement joins TRBV3-1 (or the pseudogene TRBV3-2) to TRBJ2-3, with a tentative D call TRBD2 (5 bases). This CDR3 has 13 residues. V was shortened by 1 base and J by 6 bases, with 8 bases between the two germline ends. Germline V gene lookup returns CDR1 LGHDT and CDR2 YNNKEL (reference sequence). The CDR3 DNA is TGTGCCAGCAGCCAAGTCTGGGAGGATACGCAGTATTTT. Translating it yields CASSQVWEDTQYF.

The chain uses TRBV19 and TRBJ2-6; D perhaps matches TRBD1 (5 bases). V lost 7 bases, J lost 5 bases, and 15 bases lay in between. Germline CDR1 reads LNHDA; CDR2 reads SQIVND (reference sequence). The CDR3 extends over 15 amino acids. The CDR3 loop is CASTPVGARANVLTF. CDR3 coding DNA: TGTGCCAGTACCCCCGTTGGGGCGCGGGCCAACGTCCTGACTTTC.

In DNA form, the CDR3 reads TGTGCCAGTAGCCAGGGGGTCACTGAAGCTTTCTTT. Amino acid sequence: CASSQGVTEAFF. The J gene is TRBJ1-1, the V gene TRBV19; 7 positions match TRBD1. This CDR3 has 12 amino acids. Germline assignment: CDR1 LNHDA and CDR2 SQIVND (reference sequence). V shed 6 bases, J shed 4 bases, and the junction held 2 bases outside the gene matches.

The rearrangement joins TRBV27 to TRBJ2-3; the match to TRBD1 covers 7 bases. The V gene's germline CDR1 is MNHEY and CDR2 SMNVEV (reference sequence). V was clipped by 8 bases and J by 0 bases; unmatched bases: 5. There are 14 residues in the CDR3. The CDR3 DNA reads TGTGCCAGCCGCGGACAGGTTAGCACAGATACGCAGTATTTT. It translates to CASRGQVSTDTQYF.

J is TRBJ1-6 and V is TRBV5-5; no firm D call. From germline, CDR1 is SGHKS and CDR2 YYEKEE (reference sequence). This CDR3 is 15 amino acids long. Trimming took 0 bases from V and 7 from J, leaving 11 bases between them. CDR3 DNA sequence: TGTGCCAGCAGCTTGGTGCGGGATACAAATTCACCCCTCCACTTT. The encoded protein is CASSLVRDTNSPLHF.

The chain joins TRBV7-2 to TRBJ1-2, with 9 bases identical to TRBD1. Per germline, CDR1 SGHTA and CDR2 FQGNSA. V dropped 4 bases and J dropped 12; count of bases not matched to a gene: 12. The CDR3 has 14 residues. In nucleotides, the CDR3 is TGTGCCAGCAGCTCCCACGGACAGGGGAGCCTCAACACCTTC. Protein sequence: CASSSHGQGSLNTF.

The chain employs TRBV2 and TRBJ1-3, with TRBD1 as a possible D gene (6 bases). V was shortened by 6 bases and J by 0 bases, with 12 bases between the two germline ends. The germline CDR1 and CDR2 sequences are SNHLY and FYNNEI. This CDR3 is built from 15 residues. The CDR3 loop reads CASRETGSSGNTIYF. The CDR3 nucleotides read TGTGCCAGCAGGGAGACAGGCTCCTCTGGAAACACCATATATTTT.

This chain joins TRBV30 and TRBJ1-1, with a weak D call TRBD1 (5 bases). The germline V and J ends were trimmed by 4 bases and 2 bases, with 11 bases remaining between them. The germline CDR1 and CDR2 sequences are GTSNPN and SVGIG (reference sequence). This CDR3 is built from 13 residues. CDR3 sequence: CAWKGRVNTEAFF. CDR3 DNA: TGTGCCTGGAAGGGGAGGGTAAACACTGAAGCTTTCTTT.

The CDR3 reads CASSLSTGANTEAFF. The DNA of the CDR3 is TGTGCCAGCAGCTTGTCGACAGGAGCCAACACTGAAGCTTTCTTT. This rearrangement joins TRBV7-9 to TRBJ1-1; TRBD1 is a possible D gene (6 bases). Germline V gives CDR1 SEHNR, CDR2 FQNEAQ (reference sequence). CDR3 length: 15 residues. V was cut by 3 bases and J by 2 bases, with 13 bases left in between.

The CDR3 DNA is TGTGCCAGTAGTATGGGACAGCGGGGGTATGGCTACACCTTC. Its translation is CASSMGQRGYGYTF. The genes are TRBV19 and TRBJ1-2; TRBD1 matches 7 bases. CDR1 and CDR2 from the germline V gene are LNHDA and SQIVND (reference sequence). With 3 bases clipped from V and 5 bases from J, the junction kept 6 bases outside the gene matches. CDR3 length: 14 amino acids.

This chain joins TRBV10-3 and TRBJ1-1; TRBD1 might be the D (6 bases). Germline loops: CDR1 ENHRY, CDR2 SYGVKD. V lost 1 base to trimming and J lost 2 bases, with 11 bases between them. The CDR3 covers 15 residues. CDR3 sequence (DNA): TGTGCCATCAGTGAGTTGGGGGGGCCAAACACTGAAGCTTTCTTT. Encoded protein: CAISELGGPNTEAFF.

The rearrangement uses TRBV30 and TRBJ1-1, with TRBD1 matching 7 bases. The CDR3 is 13 residues long. Trimming cost V 0 bases and J 11 bases; bases outside gene matches: 9. CDR1 is GTSNPN and CDR2 is SVGIG in the germline V gene (reference sequence). This CDR3 is CAWSVLGGASAFF. Here the CDR3 DNA reads TGTGCCTGGAGTGTACTAGGGGGCGCGTCGGCTTTCTTT.